Listed here are 17 T cell receptor beta chains from one sample, sequenced in a study of blood T cell repertoires in COVID-19. Assay used: immunoSEQ multiplex PCR; TCRdb lists only in-frame clones, some missing. The table has roughly 220,000 clones, around 84% seen once. Sequenced material: peripheral blood. These receptors originate from a man aged 60-69 years with acute or convalescent COVID-19.

The count of this clone is one. CDR3 protein: CASSLAGGRNTIYF. CDR3 nucleotides: TGTGCCAGCAGCTTAGCTGGAGGGAGAAACACCATATATTTT. The V gene is TRBV7-3, the J gene TRBJ1-3; D not certain. V shed 2 bases and J shed 5 bases, with 10 bases lying between them. Germline V gene data show CDR1 as SGHTA and CDR2 as FQGTGA. The CDR3 consists of 14 residues.

The CDR3 region is CASSYRSRGRSYEQYF. The CDR3 nucleotides read TGTGCCAGCAGTTACCGCTCCAGGGGGCGCTCCTACGAGCAGTACTTC. V usage is TRBV6-2 or TRBV6-3 and J usage is TRBJ2-7, with 8 positions matching TRBD1. V shed 2 bases, J shed 0 bases, and the junction held 6 bases outside the gene matches. The CDR3 is 16 residues long. In germline, CDR1 is MNHEY, CDR2 SVGEGT.

The chain joins TRBV4-2 to TRBJ1-1, with 8 bases that match TRBD1. This CDR3 region has 15 residues. After removal of 2 bases from V and 1 base from J, the junction contained 3 bases not matched to a gene. Germline lookup yields CDR1 LGHNA and CDR2 YNFKEQ. The CDR3: CASSQPGTGNTEAFF. The CDR3 DNA is TGTGCCAGCAGCCAACCCGGGACAGGGAACACTGAAGCTTTCTTT.

CDR3 sequence (DNA): TGTGCCAGCTCAGAACAGGGTTCCTCTGGAAACACCATATATTTT. Encoded protein: CASSEQGSSGNTIYF. The genes are TRBV18 and TRBJ1-3, with D perhaps TRBD1 (6 bases). Germline loops: CDR1 KGHSH, CDR2 LQKENI. CDR3 size: 15 residues. V lost 5 bases and J 0 bases, leaving 11 bases between the germline ends.

This clone was counted a few times. The V and J genes are TRBV24-1 and TRBJ2-1, with 10 bases lining up with TRBD1. Germline V CDR1 and CDR2: KGHDR, SFDVKD. Germline trimming cut 4 bases from V and 7 bases from J; bases unmatched to any gene: 6. The CDR3 contains 15 residues. CDR3 loop: CATSDSGQGRNEQFF. The CDR3 DNA follows: TGTGCCACCAGTGACTCGGGACAGGGGAGGAATGAGCAGTTCTTC.

Points on this clone: The sample has other DNA sequences that encode this CDR3 too. The gene calls are TRBV6-6 and TRBJ1-4; no clear D gene. CDR1 and CDR2 (germline): MNHNY, SVGAGI (reference sequence). The germline V and J ends were trimmed by 6 bases and 8 bases, with 7 bases remaining between them. CDR3 length: 11 residues. The CDR3 here is CASRGGEKLFF. As DNA, the CDR3 is TGTGCCAGCAGGGGAGGGGAAAAACTGTTTTTT.

This chain uses TRBV11-2 with TRBJ2-7; TRBD1 agrees at 7 bases. V lost 3 bases, J lost 3 bases, and 2 bases stayed unmatched. Germline V gene data show CDR1 as SGHAT and CDR2 as FQNNGV. The CDR3 covers 13 residues. CDR3 loop: CASSLTGYYEQYF. The CDR3, as DNA: TGTGCCAGCAGCTTGACAGGGTACTACGAGCAGTACTTC.

This clone was found many times. The chain employs TRBV11-3 and TRBJ2-3; a possible D gene is TRBD1 (5 bases). CDR1 SGHNT and CDR2 YENEEA come from the germline V gene. The CDR3 is 14 amino acids. Trimming took 5 bases from V and 0 from J, leaving 9 bases between them. The CDR3 protein is CASSVTASTDTQYF. The CDR3 DNA is TGTGCCAGCAGCGTGACAGCGAGCACAGATACGCAGTATTTT.

This chain joins TRBV19 and TRBJ1-1; TRBD1 matches at 12 bases. The V segment lost 10 bases and the J segment 1 base; nucleotides outside the gene matches: 13. The CDR3 contains 17 residues. CDR1 is LNHDA, CDR2 SQIVND, per germline (reference sequence). CDR3 loop: CATNSGDRGRGNTEAFF. Written as DNA, the CDR3 is TGTGCCACCAACTCCGGGGACAGGGGGCGAGGGAACACTGAAGCTTTCTTT. The variable domain in full, with the rest retrieved from reference TRBV19 and TRBJ1-1, is DGGITQSPKYLFRKEGQNVTLSCEQNLNHDAMYWYRQDPGQGLRLIYYSQIVNDFQKGDIAEGYSVSREKKESFPLTVTSAQKNPTAFYLCATNSGDRGRGNTEAFFGQGTRLTVV.

The chain combines TRBV11-3 with TRBJ2-2; no clear D gene. Germline V gene sequence: CDR1 SGHNT, CDR2 YENEEA. This CDR3 spans 15 amino acids. Trimming pared 1 base from V and 0 bases from J, leaving 6 bases between. CDR3 amino acids: CASSLGLANTGELFF. The CDR3 DNA sequence: TGTGCCAGCAGCTTAGGGCTCGCGAACACCGGGGAGCTGTTTTTT. The full variable domain, rest sourced from reference TRBV11-3 and TRBJ2-2, is EAGVVQSPRYKIIEKKQPVAFWCNPISGHNTLYWYLQNLGQGPELLIRYENEEAVDDSQLPKDRFSAERLKGVDSTLKIQPAELGDSAVYLCASSLGLANTGELFFGEGSRLTVL.

This chain joins TRBV11-1 and TRBJ2-7; possible D gene TRBD2, 6 bases. Germline CDR1 and CDR2: SGHAT and FQDESV (reference sequence). Trimming cost V 5 bases and J 3 bases, with 20 bases left between them. This CDR3 region has 16 residues. In DNA form, the CDR3 reads TGTGCCAGCAGCCCACTAGCCCCGGCTCAAGGCTACGAGCAGTACTTC. Its protein product is CASSPLAPAQGYEQYF.

This rearrangement joins TRBV7-8 to TRBJ1-5, with 8 bases lining up with TRBD1. The trim removed 5 bases at V and 15 bases at J, leaving 21 bases unmatched. Germline V gives CDR1 SGHVS, CDR2 FQNEAQ. The CDR3 has 16 amino acids. This chain's CDR3 is CASSRGFGTGPLVPHF. CDR3 bases: TGTGCCAGCAGCAGAGGGTTCGGGACAGGTCCACTTGTCCCGCATTTT.

V and J are TRBV4-2 and TRBJ2-7; D is possibly TRBD2 (7 bases). V shed 3 bases and J shed 1 base, with 25 bases lying between them. The CDR3 sequence is 19 residues long. The germline V gene encodes CDR1 LGHNA and CDR2 YNFKEQ. The CDR3 loop is CASSHAVGGAGAPSYEQYF. The DNA for the CDR3 is TGTGCCAGCAGCCATGCCGTGGGGGGCGCGGGGGCCCCGTCCTACGAGCAGTACTTC.

This clone was recorded a few times. V and J are TRBV4-1 and TRBJ2-5, with 8 bases that match TRBD2. V gave up 1 base and J gave up 4 bases; unmatched junction bases: 8. The germline gives CDR1 MGHRA, CDR2 YSYEKL. The CDR3 extends over 16 amino acids. CDR3 bases: TGCGCCAGCAGCCAAGGGCACGGCGGGGGGCGAGAGACCCAGTACTTC. Its translation is CASSQGHGGGRETQYF.

V usage is TRBV3-1 (or the pseudogene TRBV3-2) and J usage is TRBJ2-1, with D maybe TRBD2 (5 bases). Germline V gene data show CDR1 as LGHDT and CDR2 as YNNKEL (reference sequence). V lost 2 bases, J lost 5 bases, and 7 bases lay in between. The CDR3 covers 13 residues. The CDR3 sequence is CASSQKLDNEQFF. The CDR3 nucleotides read TGTGCCAGCAGCCAAAAACTAGACAATGAGCAGTTCTTC.

This chain connects TRBV6-5 to TRBJ1-5, with D perhaps TRBD1 (6 bases). The V gene's germline CDR1 is MNHEY and CDR2 SVGAGI. V lost 6 bases to trimming and J lost 0 bases, with 12 bases between them. CDR3 length: 15 amino acids. The CDR3 here is CASSRQAYSNQPQHF. In DNA, the CDR3 is TGTGCCAGCAGCCGACAGGCATATAGCAATCAGCCCCAGCATTTT.

The chain links TRBV6-5 to TRBJ1-6, with 7 bases identical to TRBD1. Germline V gene lookup returns CDR1 MNHEY and CDR2 SVGAGI. V dropped 8 bases and J dropped 13; count of bases not matched to a gene: 8. The CDR3 totals 12 residues. CDR3 loop: CASRDSPAPLHF. The CDR3, as DNA: TGTGCCAGCCGGGACAGCCCAGCGCCCCTCCACTTT.